This entry lists 7 T cell receptor beta chains sequenced from one sample in a study of early T cells in non-severe SARS-CoV-2 infection. TCRdb re-called the 5' RACE reads through MiXCR, storing one row per CDR3 protein. The sample contains about 83,000 distinct CDR3 sequences, approximately 14% of which appear only once. Specimen: whole blood. Receptors were obtained from an adult who was a healthcare worker with PCR-confirmed SARS-CoV-2 infection or an uninfected control (not recorded which).

This clonotype was counted many times. The V gene is TRBV7-9, the J gene TRBJ2-1; D may be TRBD1 (6 bases). Trimming left V 0 bases short and J 0 bases short, with 15 bases between. Looked up from germline, CDR1 is SEHNR and CDR2 is FQNEAQ (reference sequence). The CDR3 consists of 18 residues. The CDR3 DNA reads TGTGCCAGCAGCTTAGCGGAACAGGGAATGGGCTCCTACAATGAGCAGTTCTTC. As protein: CASSLAEQGMGSYNEQFF.

The sample holds many counts of this clonotype. This rearrangement joins TRBV6-2 or TRBV6-3 to TRBJ2-4; 7 nucleotides match TRBD1. Trimming cost V 5 bases and J 1 base; bases outside gene matches: 8. In germline, CDR1 is MNHEY, CDR2 SVGEGT. The CDR3 sequence is 16 residues long. CDR3 nucleotides: TGTGCCAGCAGTCGCCGGGACAGACTGGCCAAAAACATTCAGTACTTC. This codes for CASSRRDRLAKNIQYF.

This clonotype was counted ten times or more. Sequence at one end of the junction differs from germline and may be a read error. The chain recombines TRBV29-1 with TRBJ2-3; unclear D gene. The length of the CDR3 is 10 residues. Germline CDR1 and CDR2: SQVTM and ANQGSEA. For the CDR3, the DNA is TGCAGCGTTGTGGTGAAGGCCCCCCATTTT. Encoded protein: CSVVVKAPHF.

This clonotype was counted between two and nine times. The chain combines TRBV5-1 with TRBJ1-1; D gene unclear. This CDR3 region has 14 residues. Trimming shortened V by 2 bases and J by 1 base, and 9 bases separated the two germline ends. Germline V gene lookup returns CDR1 SGHRS and CDR2 YFSETQ. In nucleotides, the CDR3 is TGCGCCAGCAGCTTCGGTGAAGGGAACACTGAAGCTTTCTTT. Encoded protein: CASSFGEGNTEAFF.

This clonotype appeared a few times. The chain couples TRBV20-1 to TRBJ2-5, with 7 positions matching TRBD2. Germline CDR1 DFQATT, CDR2 SNEGSKA (reference sequence). This CDR3 has 14 residues. Germline trimming cut 1 base from V and 5 bases from J; bases unmatched to any gene: 7. For the CDR3, the DNA is TGCAGTGCTAGAGCCGGGGGAGGGGTTGAGACCCAGTACTTC. Translated, it gives CSARAGGGVETQYF.

This clonotype was counted a few times. The V gene is TRBV3-1, the J gene TRBJ2-1, with TRBD2 matching 11 bases. The CDR3 is 16 residues long. The germline CDR1 and CDR2 sequences are LGHDT and YNNKEL (reference sequence). Trimming removed 3 bases from V and 2 bases from J; junction bases left unmatched: 3. The CDR3 DNA reads as TGTGCCAGCAGCCAGTTAGCGGGGGGGACCTACAATGAGCAGTTCTTC. It encodes CASSQLAGGTYNEQFF.

As for this clonotype: A much larger clone differs by one base, so this may be a read error. The chain carries TRBV6-5 and TRBJ2-5, with D possibly being TRBD2 (5 bases). Germline V lookup: CDR1 MNHEY, CDR2 SVGAGI. This CDR3 is built from 14 residues. The V end lost 4 bases, the J end lost 5 bases, and 14 bases lay between the germline ends. This CDR3 reads CASSSVLGSETQYF. The CDR3 DNA reads as TGTGCCAGCAGTTCCGTACTTGGGAGCGAGACCCAGTACTTC.